The present T cell receptor (beta chain) was sequenced within a study of radiation and T cells in renal cell carcinoma (TCRdb year 2020). Context from the whole study: In total, 53 samples, comprising approximately 25 tumors and some 27 peripheral blood samples, were subjected to TCR beta sequencing. The final blood draw was performed at 4 weeks after radiation, at the same time as nephrectomy. In the approximately 57 samples combined, some 4,000,000 unique CDR3 nucleotide sequences were found, encoding roughly 3,000,000 unique CDR3 amino acid sequences.

TCR beta libraries were generated from genomic DNA with the immunoSEQ kit, following the manufacturer's recommendations. To prepare the libraries, a first multiplex PCR with proprietary primers was run, followed by a second PCR that added unique barcodes, and a bead cleanup was done after each round. Each sample batch included a kit-provided positive control reaction and a negative control reaction. The final libraries were assessed on an Agilent 4200 TapeStation D1000 ScreenTape, pooled by volume, and quantified by qPCR. Sequencing ran on an Illumina NextSeq500 with a MidOutput 150-cycle cartridge, using 156 Read1 and 15 Index1 cycles with kit custom primers. The pooled library was loaded at roughly 1 pM with around 22% PhiX control spiked in. Per the original workflow: Vendor-processed data were analyzed in R, and a clonotype was defined as all T cells sharing the same CDR3 nucleotide sequence. In the clone abundance analyses, frequencies were normalized to the 10,000 most abundant clones in each sample. Public T cell clones, averaging fewer than five per sample, were removed before analysis. Tumor-enriched clonotypes and baseline blood-enriched clonotypes were defined as those with an abundance difference of at least 32-fold between compartments. Clonotypes expanded or contracted between blood time points were identified with a beta-binomial differential abundance model. Tumor-blood repertoire similarity was measured with the Baroni-Urbani and Buser coefficient, and group comparisons used two-tailed Wilcoxon tests in R. Here the immuneACCESS table is served through TCRdb, limited to in-frame sequences with V and J called. Missing clones are a known gap in these copies; in checked studies unresolved V genes cover under half, and the rest lacks a known reason. D and trimming come from the DNA, and the V and J calls and clone size come from that table. The sample profile shows about 140,000 clones; around nine tenths of them were found once. Around 17% of the sample lies in the top ten.

General conclusions and limits of the study: Because pretreatment tumor biopsies were not available, the baseline intratumoral presence of clonotypes could not be determined. Tracking of blood repertoire dynamics stopped at four to five weeks after treatment, with no follow-up past that point. In blood, the top tumor clonotypes increased from baseline to 2 weeks after radiation and then shrank by 4 weeks, which suggests a temporary expansion of tumor-resident clones. With a single-armed trial design, the study had no way to address how radiation dose or scheduling affects the TCR repertoire.

For this clone: Its recognized antigen is unknown. The record has no base qualities; no much larger clone is one base away.

The CDR3 runs 12 residues from the cysteine to the phenylalanine. CDR3 DNA is the only sequence kept; it has 36 bases, read in frame from the first base. The germline V end is reduced by 6 bases and the J end by 9 bases; junction bases left unmatched: 4. According to the germline V gene, CDR1 reads SQVTM and CDR2 reads ANQGSEA. This specimen's time point label, interpreted: blood 4 weeks post-SBRT, at nephrectomy. The sample's treatment or condition label is to be understood as: 15 Gy SBRT to primary tumor, nephrectomy 4 weeks later. The samples were obtained from a clinical trial, where primary renal cell carcinomas were treated with 15 Gy stereotactic body radiation therapy and then removed by nephrectomy 4 weeks afterward. Serial peripheral blood from radiation-treated patients was sampled at baseline, 2 weeks and 4 weeks after SBRT to track tumor-enriched clonotypes. All patients had renal cell carcinoma with clear cell pathology. Genomic DNA for TCR sequencing was prepared using the QIAamp DNA Blood Mini Kit (Qiagen). Samples were included in the analyses only if all quality control checks were passed.

The sequence joins TRBV29-1 to TRBJ2-3; TRBD2 lines up with 12 middle nucleotides. The sequence derives from a woman between 50 and 59 years old with renal cell carcinoma. The sequencing used blood, collected from a patient whose treatment included radiotherapy and nephrectomy. The CDR3 protein: CSVTSGRGTQYF. At the DNA level, the sequence is TGCAGCGTGACTAGCGGGAGAGGCACGCAGTATTTT.